The clone carrying this TCR beta chain appeared a few times. These data originate in a study of human T cells and chemical hapten exposure. Sample time point: patch test 3, about 24 weeks after DPC sensitization. Noted treatment: therapeutic diphenylcyclopropenone sensitization with weekly scalp DPC. MiXCR, applied by TCRdb to the RACE reads, yields one record per CDR3 protein. Altogether some 180,000 distinct CDR3 sequences are present, approximately 26% being singletons, with the ten largest covering roughly 2.3%. The trim removed 0 bases at V and 14 bases at J, leaving 15 bases unmatched. This CDR3 has 16 amino acids. Looked up from germline, CDR1 is LNHNV and CDR2 is YYDKDF (reference sequence).

The source was whole blood, collected in connection with sensitization to the hapten diphenylcyclopropenone (DPC). The chain has TRBV15 and TRBJ2-1, with 8 bases lining up with TRBD1. The clonotype originates from a woman aged 40 to 50 with alopecia areata. Some clones in this sample may be carry-over from other donors' samples. CDR3 coding DNA: TGTGCCACCAGCAGAGAAGAGGAGACAGGGACAGGACGGGAGTTCTTC. Its protein product is CATSREEETGTGREFF.